The 23 T cell receptor beta chains reported below all come from one sample, sequenced in a study of metastatic and nonmetastatic thyroid tumors. TCRdb re-called clones from the PCR reads using MiXCR. The sample has under 30,000 clones; roughly 17% are singletons. Patients had received no treatment of any kind before thyroid surgery. The sequencing input was blood. These receptors all come from a male donor with papillary thyroid cancer or a benign thyroid nodule (not recorded which). Some clones in this sample may be carry-over from other donors' samples.

This clone came up once. The chain joins TRBV5-1 to TRBJ1-4; the D is unclear. From germline, CDR1 is SGHRS and CDR2 YFSETQ. This CDR3 is 14 amino acids long. V was cut by 4 bases and J by 3 bases, with 10 bases left in between. CDR3 DNA sequence: TGCGCCAGCAGCCCCACAGCTTCTAATGAAAAACTGTTTTTT. Its protein product is CASSPTASNEKLFF.

This clone was detected many times. This chain joins TRBV9 and TRBJ1-1; 12 nucleotides agree with TRBD1. This CDR3 contains 17 residues. CDR1 and CDR2 from the germline V gene are SGDLS and YYNGEE. Trimming removed 0 bases from V and 0 bases from J; junction bases left unmatched: 3. CDR3 loop: CASSVEGQGALNTEAFF. CDR3 nucleotide sequence: TGTGCCAGCAGCGTAGAGGGACAGGGGGCTTTGAACACTGAAGCTTTCTTT.

Ten or more counts support this clone. At one end, the junction sequence differs from germline, possibly due to a read error. The sample holds other DNA sequences that translate to the same CDR3. The rearrangement links TRBV9 to TRBJ2-2; TRBD1 matches 9 bases. The germline gives CDR1 SGDLS, CDR2 YYNGEE. CDR3 length: 15 residues. As DNA, the CDR3 is TGTGCCAGCAGACCCGGGACAGGGAGAACCGGGGAGCTGTTCTTT. Protein sequence: CASRPGTGRTGELFF.

In its sample, this clone was seen many times. This chain connects TRBV5-1 to TRBJ2-7, with 9 bases lining up with TRBD1. This CDR3 is built from 15 residues. With V trimmed by 4 bases and J by 5 bases, 10 bases remained unmatched. The V gene's germline CDR1 is SGHRS and CDR2 YFSETQ. CDR3 in amino acids: CASSTMTGGRDEQYF. CDR3 nucleotide sequence: TGCGCCAGCAGCACGATGACAGGGGGTAGGGACGAGCAGTACTTC.

This clone has at least ten counts. The chain combines TRBV19 with TRBJ2-5; D may be TRBD1 or TRBD2 (5 bases each). The V gene lost 5 bases and the J gene lost 5 bases, with 9 bases spanning the gap. This CDR3 is 12 amino acids long. CDR1 and CDR2 (germline): LNHDA, SQIVND (reference sequence). CDR3 loop: CASSGTPETQYF. CDR3 coding DNA: TGTGCCAGTAGTGGGACCCCGGAGACCCAGTACTTC.

At least ten counts were recorded for this clone. The V call is TRBV5-1, the J call TRBJ2-1, with 8 bases matching TRBD2. The CDR3 sequence is 13 residues long. Germline CDR1 SGHRS, CDR2 YFSETQ. Here the CDR3 DNA reads TGCGCTAGTAGCGGGGACGCTTACAATGAGCAGTTCTTC. This codes for CASSGDAYNEQFF.

This clone was found many times. The chain joins TRBV29-1 to TRBJ2-1, with 7 bases that match TRBD2. V lost 8 bases to trimming and J lost 1 base; unmatched junction nucleotides: 5. The CDR3 runs 13 residues. Germline CDR1 reads SQVTM; CDR2 reads ANQGSEA. CDR3 sequence (DNA): TGCAGCCTGGGGGGGGGGTCCTACAATGAGCAGTTCTTC. This sequence encodes CSLGGGSYNEQFF.

This clone was found many times. The chain couples TRBV19 to TRBJ2-1; D unclear. The germline gives CDR1 LNHDA, CDR2 SQIVND (reference sequence). The ends were cut back, 5 bases at V and 2 bases at J, with 13 bases in the middle. CDR3 length: 15 amino acids. The DNA for the CDR3 is TGTGCCAGTAGTGGGTCCCTGGGCGCCTACAATGAGCAGTTCTTC. Translating it yields CASSGSLGAYNEQFF.

This clone rates as medium-sized. V is TRBV20-1 and J is TRBJ1-6, with D perhaps matching TRBD1 (6 bases). The CDR3 is 15 amino acids. Trimming cost V 5 bases and J 13 bases, with 24 bases left between them. CDR1 and CDR2 from the germline V gene are DFQATT and SNEGSKA (reference sequence). The CDR3 loop reads CSAPPGHGDLFPLHF. The CDR3 nucleotides are TGCAGTGCTCCACCGGGACACGGGGACCTTTTTCCCCTCCACTTT.

This chain connects TRBV30 to TRBJ2-7, with a weak D call TRBD1 (5 bases). This CDR3 comprises 12 residues. Trimming shortened V by 2 bases and J by 5 bases, and 10 bases separated the two germline ends. The germline gives CDR1 GTSNPN, CDR2 SVGIG (reference sequence). Here the CDR3 reads CAWSFIRDEQYF. The CDR3 region has the DNA TGTGCCTGGAGTTTCATCAGGGACGAGCAGTACTTC.

This clone showed up many times. This chain uses TRBV6-5 with TRBJ2-2; D gene ambiguous. Between the trimmed V and J ends, which lost 2 bases and 2 bases, there was a span of 6 bases. Germline V gene sequence: CDR1 MNHEY, CDR2 SVGAGI. The CDR3 contains 14 residues. DNA of the CDR3: TGTGCCAGCAGTTACGGGCATAACACCGGGGAGCTGTTTTTT. Its translation: CASSYGHNTGELFF.

This clone was observed at least ten times. The CDR3 sequence: CATSTPLRGTGELFF. Written as DNA, the CDR3 is TGTGCCACCAGCACCCCTCTGCGGGGGACCGGGGAGCTGTTTTTT. V is TRBV15 and J is TRBJ2-2; TRBD2 matches at 7 bases. Trimming at V came to 4 bases and at J to 5 bases, leaving 7 bases not matched to a gene. The CDR3 is made up of 15 amino acids. Germline CDR1 is LNHNV and CDR2 is YYDKDF (reference sequence). Together with reference TRBV15 and TRBJ2-2, the CDR3 gives the full variable domain: DAMVIQNPRYQVTQFGKPVTLSCSQTLNHNVMYWYQQKSSQAPKLLFHYYDKDFNNEADTPDNFQSRRPNTSFCFLDIRSPGLGDTAMYLCATSTPLRGTGELFFGEGSRLTVL.

The V call is TRBV20-1, the J call TRBJ2-7; D not certain. The CDR3 is 15 residues long. Per germline, CDR1 DFQATT and CDR2 SNEGSKA (reference sequence). Deletions cut 3 bases from V and 1 base from J, with 16 bases between. This chain's CDR3 is CSASVLYQVSYEQYF. CDR3 coding DNA: TGCAGTGCTAGTGTCTTGTACCAGGTATCCTACGAGCAGTACTTC.

This clone was recorded at least ten times. The V call is TRBV30, the J call TRBJ2-1, with 12 bases matching TRBD2. The CDR3 covers 15 residues. CDR1 is GTSNPN and CDR2 is SVGIG in the germline V gene (reference sequence). Germline trimming cut 2 bases from V and 4 bases from J; bases unmatched to any gene: 3. CDR3 region: CAWSYGLAGYNEQFF. CDR3 nucleotides: TGTGCCTGGAGTTACGGACTAGCGGGGTACAATGAGCAGTTCTTC.

Ten or more counts support this clone. The J gene is TRBJ2-4, the V gene TRBV19; a weak D match, TRBD2 (6 bases). The CDR3 covers 14 residues. The germline V gene encodes CDR1 LNHDA and CDR2 SQIVND (reference sequence). V was trimmed by 7 bases and J by 0 bases, leaving 10 bases between them. This CDR3 is CASMEGIAKNIQYF. CDR3 coding DNA: TGTGCCAGTATGGAGGGTATAGCCAAAAACATTCAGTACTTC.

This clone has ten or more counts. This chain uses TRBV9 with TRBJ2-3; unclear D gene. The CDR3 has 12 residues. CDR1 is SGDLS and CDR2 is YYNGEE in the germline V gene. The V end lost 3 bases, the J end lost 5 bases, and 7 bases lay between the germline ends. CDR3 in DNA: TGTGCCAGCAGCGCCGAAGTAGATACGCAGTATTTT. Protein: CASSAEVDTQYF.

This clone occurred many times. The V and J genes are TRBV30 and TRBJ2-1; 9 nucleotides agree with TRBD2. The CDR3 is 16 amino acids. J was trimmed by 5 bases and V by 1 base; bases with no gene match: 9. Per germline, CDR1 GTSNPN and CDR2 SVGIG (reference sequence). CDR3 sequence (DNA): TGTGCCTGGAGTGCATTGGCGGGAGGGCCCCACAATGAGCAGTTCTTC. It is translated as CAWSALAGGPHNEQFF.

In this sample, this clone is medium-sized. This chain joins TRBV11-2 and TRBJ2-1; 10 bases map to TRBD1. Trimming removed 3 bases from V and 9 bases from J; junction bases left unmatched: 8. The germline gives CDR1 SGHAT, CDR2 FQNNGV. The CDR3 contains 15 residues. The CDR3 protein is CASSFGQGGISEQFF. The CDR3 region has the DNA TGTGCCAGCAGCTTCGGACAGGGGGGCATCAGTGAGCAGTTCTTC.

Within the sample, this clone is medium-sized. The genes are TRBV20-1 and TRBJ2-1; 7 nucleotides match TRBD2. CDR3 length equals 17 residues. CDR1 is DFQATT and CDR2 is SNEGSKA in the germline V gene (reference sequence). Germline trimming cut 2 bases from V and 0 bases from J; bases unmatched to any gene: 10. The CDR3 DNA is TGCAGTGCTAGAACGGGCGGAGCGGGAACCTCCTACAATGAGCAGTTCTTC. It encodes CSARTGGAGTSYNEQFF.

Ten or more counts support this clone. CDR3 in amino acids: CASSVGSGSSYNEQFF. DNA of the CDR3: TGTGCCAGCAGCGTGGGTAGCGGGAGCTCCTACAATGAGCAGTTCTTC. V is TRBV9 and J is TRBJ2-1; 9 bases fit TRBD2. This CDR3 region has 16 residues. Germline V gene lookup returns CDR1 SGDLS and CDR2 YYNGEE. V shed 2 bases and J 0 bases; nucleotides not matched to a gene: 3. Combining the CDR3 with reference TRBV9 and TRBJ2-1 gives the whole variable domain DSGVTQTPKHLITATGQRVTLRCSPRSGDLSVYWYQQSLDQGLQFLIQYYNGEERAKGNILERFSAQQFPDLHSELNLSSLELGDSALYFCASSVGSGSSYNEQFFGPGTRLTVL.

This clone was detected ten times or more. A much larger clone sits a single nucleotide away, making a read error possible. The sample holds other DNA sequences that translate to the same CDR3. The chain links TRBV20-1 to TRBJ2-1, with 8 bases aligning to TRBD2. Germline assignment: CDR1 DFQATT and CDR2 SNEGSKA (reference sequence). CDR3 length: 12 residues. The CDR3 protein is CSASSRETSVPF. Written as DNA, the CDR3 is TGCAGTGCTAGCAGCCGGGAGACTAGCGTACCCTTC.

This clone has at least ten counts. Other DNA sequences in the sample encode the same CDR3. The rearrangement links TRBV5-1 to TRBJ2-3; 9 bases agree with TRBD2. CDR1 SGHRS and CDR2 YFSETQ come from the germline V gene. The junction had 13 bases not matched to a gene; V was cut back by 4 bases and J by 4 bases. The CDR3 is made up of 17 amino acids. This CDR3 reads CASSGIPGLAGPDTQYF. CDR3 in DNA: TGCGCCAGCAGCGGGATCCCGGGTCTAGCGGGACCAGATACGCAGTATTTT.

This clone was observed many times. The chain links TRBV11-1 to TRBJ2-7, with TRBD1 matching over 8 bases. Germline trimming cut 5 bases from V and 4 bases from J; bases unmatched to any gene: 13. In germline, CDR1 is SGHAT, CDR2 FQDESV (reference sequence). The CDR3 contains 16 residues. In nucleotides, the CDR3 is TGTGCCAGCAGCCATAGCCCGACAGGGGCAGGGTACGAGCAGTACTTC. It codes for CASSHSPTGAGYEQYF.